This T cell receptor beta chain was found in a study of regulatory T cells in long-lasting Graves disease. Study results and limitations: Persistent disease showed a preference for TRBV28, TRBJ1-2 and TRBJ2-5. Patients with persistent Graves' had lower TCR diversity than newly diagnosed patients.

Details on this clonotype: Its antigen remains unidentified.

The time point: persistent/refractory GD, antithyroid drugs over 5 years with positive TRAb. Isolated PBMC RNA provided the starting material for the TCR library. Germline V gene data show CDR1 as WNHNN and CDR2 as SYGVQD (reference sequence). Trimming cost V 5 bases and J 8 bases; bases outside gene matches: 4. CDR3 length equals 13 residues. The TCR beta library used iRepertoire HTBI primers with Arm-PCR amplification of CDR3. Per the original data handling: Throughout the samples, researchers identified around 65 TRBV and about 15 TRBJ segments. TCRdb re-derived calls from the multiplex PCR reads in MiXCR, one entry per CDR3 protein. TCRdb's processing, not the study's, gives the V and J calls here. The table shows about 470,000 distinct CDR3 sequences, with under 25% occurring only once.

Material: peripheral blood mononuclear cells (PBMCs), obtained when the disease was refractory, from a patient treated with antithyroid drugs. V gene TRBV10-1 combines with J gene TRBJ2-2; 8 bases match TRBD1. The TCR was taken from a female donor with Graves disease. The CDR3 nucleotides are TGCGCCAGCAGTTGGCGGACAGGGGGGGAGCTGTTTTTT. It translates to CASSWRTGGELFF.